This T cell receptor (beta chain) emerged from a study of shared clonotypes between healthy human individuals. The germline gives CDR1 GTSNPN, CDR2 SVGIG (reference sequence). Trimming took 2 bases from V and 7 from J; bases not matched to a gene: 7. The CDR3 is 15 residues long. Only in-frame clones appear in the TCRdb table, and some are missing; sequencing was by immunoSEQ multiplex PCR. The data hold 2,500,000 or so clones, with 85% to 95% observed a single time. The TCR sequence derives from a man aged 18 to 29 in good health. Some clones in this sample may be carry-over from other donors' samples. J is TRBJ1-6 and V is TRBV30; 8 nucleotides match TRBD1. Sequencing was performed on naive CD4+ T cells from PBMCs. The subset here: CD45RA+ positively selected. The CDR3 region has the DNA TGTGCCTGGAGTCCCGGGACAGGCCGGAATTCACCCCTCCACTTT. As protein: CAWSPGTGRNSPLHF.